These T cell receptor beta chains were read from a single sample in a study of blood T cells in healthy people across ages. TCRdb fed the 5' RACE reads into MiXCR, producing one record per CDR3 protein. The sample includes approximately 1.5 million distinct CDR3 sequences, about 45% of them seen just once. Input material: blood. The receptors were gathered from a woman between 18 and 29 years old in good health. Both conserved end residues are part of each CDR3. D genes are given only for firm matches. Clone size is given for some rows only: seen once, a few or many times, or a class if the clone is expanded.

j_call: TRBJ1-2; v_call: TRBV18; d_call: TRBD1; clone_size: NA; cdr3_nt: TGTGCCAGCTCACCGATTAGACAGGGAAATGACACCTTC; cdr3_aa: CASSPIRQGNDTF
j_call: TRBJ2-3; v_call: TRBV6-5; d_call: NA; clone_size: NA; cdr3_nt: TGTGCCAGCAGTTACTCGAGAATGACGGGTCCGAGCACAGATACGCAGTATTTT; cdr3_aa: CASSYSRMTGPSTDTQYF
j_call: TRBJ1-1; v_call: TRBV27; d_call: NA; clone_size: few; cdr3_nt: TGTGCCAGCAGGACCTTGGGGGGGAACACTGAAGCTTTCTTT; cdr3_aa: CASRTLGGNTEAFF
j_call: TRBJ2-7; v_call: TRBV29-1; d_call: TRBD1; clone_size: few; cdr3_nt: TGCAGCGTTAACTCTTGGGACAGCGCCTACAATGAGCAGTACTTC; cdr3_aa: CSVNSWDSAYNEQYF
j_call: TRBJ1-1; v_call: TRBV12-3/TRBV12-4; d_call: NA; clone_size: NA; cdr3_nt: TGTGCCAGCACCCAAAGAGGACCGGGACCGAACACTGAAGCTTTCTTT; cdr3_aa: CASTQRGPGPNTEAFF
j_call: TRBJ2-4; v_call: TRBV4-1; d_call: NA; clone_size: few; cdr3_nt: TGCGCCAGCAGCCAAGGCCTAGCGAGTGGGGGGGCCAAAAACATTCAGTACTTC; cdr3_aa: CASSQGLASGGAKNIQYF
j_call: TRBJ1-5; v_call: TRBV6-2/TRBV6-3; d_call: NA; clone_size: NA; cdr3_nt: TGTGCCAGCAGTGACGGTTCCAGGATCCAGCCCCAGCATTTT; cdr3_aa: CASSDGSRIQPQHF
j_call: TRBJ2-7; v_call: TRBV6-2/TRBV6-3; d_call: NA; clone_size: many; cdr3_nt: TGTGCCAGCAGTTACTCCCAGGGGAGCTCCTACGAGCAGTACTTC; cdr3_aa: CASSYSQGSSYEQYF
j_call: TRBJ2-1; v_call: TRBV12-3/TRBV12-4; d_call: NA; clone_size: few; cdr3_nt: TGTGCCAGCAGTTTATCGCAGGGAACCGCCTACAATGAGCAGTTCTTC; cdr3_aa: CASSLSQGTAYNEQFF
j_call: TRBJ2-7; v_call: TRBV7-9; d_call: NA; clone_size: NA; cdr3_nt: TGTGCCAGCAGCTTAACGGGGGTGATGTGGTACGAGCAGTACTTC; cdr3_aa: CASSLTGVMWYEQYF
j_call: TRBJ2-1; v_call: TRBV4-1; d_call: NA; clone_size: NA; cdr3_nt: TGCGCCAGCAGCTACCAGTCGGACTCCTACAATGAGCAGTTCTTC; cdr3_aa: CASSYQSDSYNEQFF
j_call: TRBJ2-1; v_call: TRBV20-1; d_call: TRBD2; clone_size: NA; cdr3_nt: TGCAGTTCCCCCAGCGGGAGGGGGAATGAGCAGTTCTTC; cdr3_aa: CSSPSGRGNEQFF
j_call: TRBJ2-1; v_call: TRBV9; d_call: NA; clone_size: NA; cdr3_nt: TGTGCCAGCAGCGCCAGGGGCGATGAGCAGTTCTTC; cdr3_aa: CASSARGDEQFF
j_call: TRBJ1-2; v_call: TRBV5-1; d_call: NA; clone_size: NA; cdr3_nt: TGCGCCAGCAGCTTAGGAGGGTTTCACACCTTC; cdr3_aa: CASSLGGFHTF
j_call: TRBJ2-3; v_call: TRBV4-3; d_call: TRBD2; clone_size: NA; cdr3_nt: TGCGCCAGCAGCCAGGAGACTAGCAACACAGATACGCAGTATTTT; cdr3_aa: CASSQETSNTDTQYF
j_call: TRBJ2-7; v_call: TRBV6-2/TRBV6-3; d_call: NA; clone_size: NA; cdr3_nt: TGTGCCAGCAGTTCGAGAAGTTCCGAGCAGTACTTC; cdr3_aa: CASSSRSSEQYF
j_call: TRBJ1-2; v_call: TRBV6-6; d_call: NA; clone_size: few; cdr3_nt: TGTGCCAGCAGTTACGGGGGGCGCAGACGCGGCTACACCTTC; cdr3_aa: CASSYGGRRRGYTF
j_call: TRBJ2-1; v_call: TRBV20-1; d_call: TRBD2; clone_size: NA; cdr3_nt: TGCAGTGCAGCGGGAGTTCACAATGAGCAGTTCTTC; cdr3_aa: CSAAGVHNEQFF
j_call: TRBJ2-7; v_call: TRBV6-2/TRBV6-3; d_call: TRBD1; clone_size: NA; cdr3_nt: TGTGCCAGCAGCTCGACAGGGAGCGCCTACGAGCAGTACTTC; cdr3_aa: CASSSTGSAYEQYF
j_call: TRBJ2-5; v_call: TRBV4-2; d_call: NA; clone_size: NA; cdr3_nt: TGTGCCAGCAGCCAAGTCCTGGGGAATGAGCAGTACTTC; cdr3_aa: CASSQVLGNEQYF
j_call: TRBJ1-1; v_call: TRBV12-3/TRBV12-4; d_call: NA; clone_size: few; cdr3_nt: TGTGCCAGCAGCCGGGGACTGCTGAACACTGAAGCTTTCTTT; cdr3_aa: CASSRGLLNTEAFF
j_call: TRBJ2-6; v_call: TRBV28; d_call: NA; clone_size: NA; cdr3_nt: TGTGCCAGCAGCCGAAGCTCTGGGACCAACGTCCTGACTTTC; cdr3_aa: CASSRSSGTNVLTF
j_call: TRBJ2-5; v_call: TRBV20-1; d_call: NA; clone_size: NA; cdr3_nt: TGCAGTGCCAGGACAGCCACTTCGTACCAAGGGACCCAGTACTTC; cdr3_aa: CSARTATSYQGTQYF
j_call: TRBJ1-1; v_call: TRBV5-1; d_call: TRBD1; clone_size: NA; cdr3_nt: TGCGCCAGCAGCTTGGTTCCAGGGGGTTCGGCGAACACTGAAGCTTTCTTT; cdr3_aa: CASSLVPGGSANTEAFF
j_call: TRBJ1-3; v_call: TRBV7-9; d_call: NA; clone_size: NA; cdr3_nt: TGTGCCAGCAGCCTCCAGACCGGAAACACCATATATTTT; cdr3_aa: CASSLQTGNTIYF
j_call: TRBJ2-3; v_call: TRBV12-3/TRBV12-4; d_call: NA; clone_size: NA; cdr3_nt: TGTGCCGGCAGCTCCCGAGGGTCGGGCGATACGCAGTATTTT; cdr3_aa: CAGSSRGSGDTQYF
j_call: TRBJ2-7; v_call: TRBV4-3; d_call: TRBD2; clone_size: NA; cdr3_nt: TGCGCCAGCAGCCCAGGGACTAGCGGGACCTGCGAGCAGTACTTC; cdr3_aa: CASSPGTSGTCEQYF
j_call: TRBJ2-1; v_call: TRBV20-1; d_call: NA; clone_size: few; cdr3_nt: TGCAGTGCTACAGGGGTGTATGAGCAGTTCTTC; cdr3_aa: CSATGVYEQFF
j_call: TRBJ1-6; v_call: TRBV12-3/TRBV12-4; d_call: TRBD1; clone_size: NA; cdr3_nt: TGTGCCAGCAGCCCACTGCAGGGGGCAAAGTCACCCCTCCACTTT; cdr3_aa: CASSPLQGAKSPLHF
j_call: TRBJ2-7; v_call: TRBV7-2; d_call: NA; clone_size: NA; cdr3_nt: TGTGCCAGCAGCGCAGACAGGTTCAGCTCCTACGAGCAGTACTTC; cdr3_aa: CASSADRFSSYEQYF
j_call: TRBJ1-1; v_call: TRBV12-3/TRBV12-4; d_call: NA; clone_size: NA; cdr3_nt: TGTGCCAGCAGGCTTAGCGTCGGGGAAGCTTTCTTT; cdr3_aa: CASRLSVGEAFF
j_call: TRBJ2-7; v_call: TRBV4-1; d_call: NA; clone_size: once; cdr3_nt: TGCGCCAGCAGCCAACCACAGAGCTCCTACGAGCAGTACTTC; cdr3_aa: CASSQPQSSYEQYF
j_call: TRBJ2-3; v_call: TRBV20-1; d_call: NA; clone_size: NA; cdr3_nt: TGCAGTGCCCGCCAGGGGGGCCGAACAGATACGCAGTATTTT; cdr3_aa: CSARQGGRTDTQYF
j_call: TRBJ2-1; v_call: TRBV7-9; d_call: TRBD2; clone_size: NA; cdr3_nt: TGTGCCAGCAGTCGCGGGAGTCCCCCTGAGCAGTTCTTC; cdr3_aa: CASSRGSPPEQFF
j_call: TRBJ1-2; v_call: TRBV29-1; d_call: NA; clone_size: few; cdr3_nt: TGCAGCGTTGTAAAATCCGACTATGGCTACACCTTC; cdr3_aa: CSVVKSDYGYTF
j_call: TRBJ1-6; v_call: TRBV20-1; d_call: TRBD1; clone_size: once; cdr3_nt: TGCAGTGCTCTGGGACAGGGGAATTCACCCCTCCACTTT; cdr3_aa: CSALGQGNSPLHF
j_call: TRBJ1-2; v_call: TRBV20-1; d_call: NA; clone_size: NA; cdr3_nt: TGCAGTGCTAGGGGAAGGGCCGTCAACTATGGCTACACCTTC; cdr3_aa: CSARGRAVNYGYTF
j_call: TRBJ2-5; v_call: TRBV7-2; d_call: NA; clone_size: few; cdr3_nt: TGTGCCAGCAGCTTAGGTCCAGGGAACGGAGAGACCCAGTACTTC; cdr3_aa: CASSLGPGNGETQYF
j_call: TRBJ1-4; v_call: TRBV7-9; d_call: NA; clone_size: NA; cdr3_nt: TGTGCCGGCAGCTGGAGGGATGAGGGAGAACTGTTTTTT; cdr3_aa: CAGSWRDEGELFF
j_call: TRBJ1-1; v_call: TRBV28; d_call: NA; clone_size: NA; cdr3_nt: TGTGCCAGCAGTTCCACGGGCCCTGAAGCTTTCTTT; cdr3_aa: CASSSTGPEAFF
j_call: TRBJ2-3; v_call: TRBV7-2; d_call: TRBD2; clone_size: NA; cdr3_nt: TGTGCCAGCAGCTTCAAACCAGCGGGGGGGCGGACAGATACGCAGTATTTT; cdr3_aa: CASSFKPAGGRTDTQYF
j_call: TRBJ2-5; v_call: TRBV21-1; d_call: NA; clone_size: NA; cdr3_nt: TGTGCCAGCAGCAATCCCGCTAATAGGGAGACCCAGTACTTC; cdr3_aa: CASSNPANRETQYF
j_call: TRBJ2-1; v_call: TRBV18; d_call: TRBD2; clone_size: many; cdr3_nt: TGTGCCAGCTCACCCGGGACTAGCGGGGGTGAGCAGTTCTTC; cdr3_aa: CASSPGTSGGEQFF
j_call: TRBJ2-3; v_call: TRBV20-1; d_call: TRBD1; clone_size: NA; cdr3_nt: TGCAGTGCTAGAGATTCCGCGGGACAGGGGCCCACAGAGACGCAGTATTTT; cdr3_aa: CSARDSAGQGPTETQYF
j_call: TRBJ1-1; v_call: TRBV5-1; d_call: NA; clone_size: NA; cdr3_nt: TGCGCCAGCAGCATCTCGGGGCTGAACACTGAAGCTTTCTTT; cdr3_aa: CASSISGLNTEAFF
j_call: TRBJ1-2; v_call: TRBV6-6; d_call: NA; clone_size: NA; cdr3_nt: TGTGCCAGCACCATTACAGGGTCACGAGGCTACACCTTC; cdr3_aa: CASTITGSRGYTF
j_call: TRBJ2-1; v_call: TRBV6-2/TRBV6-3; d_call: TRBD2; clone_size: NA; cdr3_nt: TGTGCCAGCAGTAACTCCGGGACTAGCGGGAGGGCCGGTGAGCAGTTCTTC; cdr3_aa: CASSNSGTSGRAGEQFF
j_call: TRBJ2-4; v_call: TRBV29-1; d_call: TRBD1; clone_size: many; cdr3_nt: TGCAGCGTTGAGGGACAGGGCCCCAAAAACATTCAGTACTTC; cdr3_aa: CSVEGQGPKNIQYF
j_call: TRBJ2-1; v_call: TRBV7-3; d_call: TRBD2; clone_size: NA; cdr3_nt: TGTGCCAGCAGTTCTCTAGCGGGAGTTCCTAGTGAGCAGTTCTTC; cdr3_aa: CASSSLAGVPSEQFF
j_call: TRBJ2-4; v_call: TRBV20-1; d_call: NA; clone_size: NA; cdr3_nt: TGCAGTACTGACAGGGGAGGGGACATTCAGTACTTC; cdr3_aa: CSTDRGGDIQYF
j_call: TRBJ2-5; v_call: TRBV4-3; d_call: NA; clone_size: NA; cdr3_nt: TGCGCCAGCAGCCAGGATCGCGGCAGAGCCTACGAGCAGCACTTC; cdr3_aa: CASSQDRGRAYEQHF
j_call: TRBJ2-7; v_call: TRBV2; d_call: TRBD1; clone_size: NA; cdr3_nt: TGTGCCAGCAGTGAAAGGGGGCTGATAAACGAGCAGTACTTC; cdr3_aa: CASSERGLINEQYF
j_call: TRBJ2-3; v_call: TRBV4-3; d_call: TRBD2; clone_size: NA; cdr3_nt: TGCGCCAGCAGCCAAAGTAGCGGGGGGGAAGATACGCAGTATTTT; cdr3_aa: CASSQSSGGEDTQYF